The 16 T cell receptor beta chains reported below all come from one sample, sequenced in a study of shared T cell receptors in the human thymus. The method was immunoSEQ multiplex PCR; TCRdb's version includes in-frame clones alone and lacks a portion of them. The repertoire consists of 700,000 or so clones, with roughly 88% occurring once and the leading ten covering over 0.008%. A further study also used this sample, focusing on human thymus T cells.

Sequencing used thymocytes. The receptor source for this set is a girl in the first two years of life with a congenital heart defect.

This clone was seen only a few times. J is TRBJ2-1 and V is TRBV9, with a possible D match to TRBD1 (7 bases). The CDR3 has 17 residues. Germline V gene data show CDR1 as SGDLS and CDR2 as YYNGEE. V was clipped by 0 bases and J by 10 bases, with 23 bases between them. CDR3 sequence (DNA): TGTGCCAGCAGCGTAGAAGGTTTGGAGGGGGCCGGGGAGGAGCAGTTCTTC. This sequence encodes CASSVEGLEGAGEEQFF.

V and J are TRBV7-2 and TRBJ2-1; no reliable D call. The length of the CDR3 is 13 residues. V dropped 1 base and J dropped 6 bases, with 7 bases sitting between them. CDR1 and CDR2 (germline): SGHTA, FQGNSA. Written as DNA, the CDR3 is TGTGCCAGCAGCTTAGGCCCTACCAATGAGCAGTTCTTC. This codes for CASSLGPTNEQFF.

The chain recombines TRBV7-9 with TRBJ1-1; TRBD1 matches 9 bases. CDR3 length equals 14 residues. Trimming removed 1 base from V and 5 bases from J; junction bases left unmatched: 2. Germline-derived CDR1 and CDR2 are SEHNR and FQNEAQ (reference sequence). The CDR3 coding sequence is TGTGCCAGCAGCTTAGACGGGACAGGGACTGAAGCTTTCTTT. Protein: CASSLDGTGTEAFF.

This clone occurred a few times. This chain joins TRBV4-2 and TRBJ1-1; 7 positions match TRBD1. The germline V gene has CDR1 LGHNA and CDR2 YNFKEQ. The CDR3 covers 17 residues. Trimming removed 2 bases from V and 1 base from J; junction bases left unmatched: 10. The CDR3 sequence: CASSQRRTGTENTEAFF. The CDR3, as DNA: TGTGCCAGCAGCCAACGTCGGACCGGGACAGAGAACACTGAAGCTTTCTTT.

The genes are TRBV4-1 and TRBJ2-5; 11 bases match TRBD2. CDR3 length equals 18 residues. Germline lookup yields CDR1 MGHRA and CDR2 YSYEKL. Trimming at V came to 0 bases and at J to 0 bases, leaving 6 bases not matched to a gene. In DNA form, the CDR3 reads TGCGCCAGCAGCCAAGAATGGACTAGCGGGTTGTACCAAGAGACCCAGTACTTC. It is translated as CASSQEWTSGLYQETQYF.

The chain uses TRBV28 and TRBJ1-2; D remains unclear. The V gene's germline CDR1 is MDHEN and CDR2 SYDVKM. V lost 3 bases, J lost 6 bases, and 20 bases lay in between. This CDR3 contains 16 residues. The CDR3 sequence: CASSFTPGRPRNGYTF. The CDR3 nucleotides are TGTGCCAGCAGTTTCACCCCCGGCCGACCGCGGAATGGCTACACCTTC.

The chain combines TRBV27 with TRBJ2-1; D unclear. Germline CDR1 MNHEY, CDR2 SMNVEV (reference sequence). Between the trimmed V and J ends, which lost 6 bases and 1 base, there was a span of 22 bases. The CDR3 has 18 amino acids. CDR3 residues: CASSFSDGGKESYNEQFF. Here the CDR3 DNA reads TGTGCCAGCAGCTTCTCAGACGGCGGTAAAGAGTCCTACAATGAGCAGTTCTTC.

CDR3 nucleotides: TGTGCCAGCAGTGTCTCAGGGCCTCTAAGGGGCTACACCTTC. It specifies CASSVSGPLRGYTF. This chain joins TRBV2 and TRBJ1-2, with D possibly matching TRBD1 (5 bases). V lost 4 bases and J 8 bases, leaving 17 bases between the germline ends. CDR1 and CDR2 (germline): SNHLY, FYNNEI. The CDR3 runs to 14 residues.

The rearrangement joins TRBV19 to TRBJ2-7; maybe TRBD1 (5 bases). The length of the CDR3 is 12 residues. Germline V gives CDR1 LNHDA, CDR2 SQIVND (reference sequence). V was clipped by 2 bases and J by 9 bases, with 11 bases between them. CDR3 amino acids: CASSILGDVQYF. For the CDR3, the DNA is TGTGCCAGTAGTATACTAGGGGATGTGCAGTACTTC.

The sample holds one count of this clone. Its ends do not fully match the called genes, so a read error is possible. V gene TRBV25-1 combines with J gene TRBJ1-6; 7 bases fit TRBD1. Germline lookup yields CDR1 MGHDK and CDR2 SYGVNS. The CDR3 runs to 15 residues. CDR3 amino acids: CASREWDSLNSPLHF. CDR3 in DNA: TGTGCCAGCAGGGAATGGGACAGTTTAAATTCACCCCTCCACTTT.

V and J are TRBV5-1 and TRBJ1-2, with TRBD1 matching 9 bases. The germline CDR1 and CDR2 sequences are SGHRS and YFSETQ. The junction had 13 bases not matched to a gene; V was cut back by 0 bases and J by 4 bases. There are 18 residues in the CDR3. The CDR3 region has the DNA TGCGCCAGCAGCTTGGTTAAGGGGCCGACAGGGGGTAGCTATGGCTACACCTTC. It translates to CASSLVKGPTGGSYGYTF. The whole variable domain, filled in from reference TRBV5-1 and TRBJ1-2, reads KAGVTQTPRYLIKTRGQQVTLSCSPISGHRSVSWYQQTPGQGLQFLFEYFSETQRNKGNFPGRFSGRQFSNSRSEMNVSTLELGDSALYLCASSLVKGPTGGSYGYTFGSGTRLTVV.

This clone is a singleton in its sample. The chain employs TRBV10-3 and TRBJ1-5, with TRBD1 matching over 7 bases. The ends lost 10 bases at V and 10 bases at J; junction bases unmatched: 16. The CDR3 is 14 amino acids. Germline V gene data show CDR1 as ENHRY and CDR2 as SYGVKD. CDR3 in DNA: TGTGCCACCGGTGACAGGGACTCGGGGCATCCCCAGCATTTT. Amino acid sequence: CATGDRDSGHPQHF.

The chain links TRBV7-9 to TRBJ2-1; D gene ambiguous. Trimming took 0 bases from V and 0 from J, leaving 9 bases between them. CDR1 and CDR2 (germline): SEHNR, FQNEAQ (reference sequence). This CDR3 contains 16 residues. CDR3 coding DNA: TGTGCCAGCAGCTTAGCGCTAACAGTCTCCTACAATGAGCAGTTCTTC. It codes for CASSLALTVSYNEQFF.

The rearrangement joins TRBV7-2 to TRBJ2-1; 11 positions agree with TRBD1. The CDR3 loop spans 15 amino acids. CDR1 is SGHTA and CDR2 is FQGNSA in the germline V gene. Trimming cost V 7 bases and J 7 bases; bases outside gene matches: 9. The CDR3 coding sequence is TGTGCCAGCACCCCGCGGGACAGGGGGGTGAATGAGCAGTTCTTC. This translates into CASTPRDRGVNEQFF.

This clone has only a few counts. CDR3 DNA: TGTGCCAGCAGTTTGGCTAGCGGGTCCCACAATGAGCAGTTCTTC. Translation gives CASSLASGSHNEQFF. J is TRBJ2-1 and V is TRBV27, with 8 bases that match TRBD2. CDR3 size: 15 residues. Germline CDR1 reads MNHEY; CDR2 reads SMNVEV (reference sequence). V lost 3 bases to trimming and J lost 5 bases; unmatched junction nucleotides: 6.

The CDR3 DNA reads as TGTGCCAGCAGGAAGACAGACTGGGACACTGAAGCTTTCTTT. Translating gives CASRKTDWDTEAFF. This sequence joins TRBV6-5 and TRBJ1-1; D is perhaps TRBD1 (5 bases). Germline V CDR1 and CDR2: MNHEY, SVGAGI. This CDR3 region has 14 residues. V shed 6 bases and J shed 3 bases, with 14 bases lying between them.